Reported below is one TCR beta chain. Its antigen remains unidentified. TCRdb re-called the RT-PCR reads with MiXCR, one entry per CDR3 protein. The sample lists around 540,000 distinct CDR3 sequences, about 11% seen once, with roughly 10% in the top ten. This sample is part of a study of response to subunit inactivated influenza vaccine. Study-wide results and caveats: The authors offered the suggestion that each seasonal influenza vaccination recruits few new T cells.

CDR3 length: 14 amino acids. V dropped 0 bases and J dropped 2 bases, with 9 bases sitting between them. The V gene's germline CDR1 is SGHDT and CDR2 YYEEEE. V and J are TRBV5-6 and TRBJ2-7, with D possibly being TRBD2 (6 bases). This receptor was identified in a man between 45 and 60 years old who received an inactivated influenza vaccine. Material: PBMCs from blood, obtained on the day of vaccination. The CDR3 nucleotides read TGTGCCAGCAGCTTGGTTAGCGGAACCTACGAGCAGTACTTC. As protein: CASSLVSGTYEQYF.